The T cell receptor (gamma chain) under discussion was sequenced for a study of Vδ1+ human thymocytes. Regarding the study as a whole: Highly polyclonal TRG and TRD repertoires with Gaussian CDR3 length distributions appeared in thymus. Unlike peripheral blood Vdelta1+ controls, thymic delta-chain sequences included 15% to 20% Vdelta2 and few Vdelta3.

The CDR3 is 11 amino acids. Per the germline V gene, CDR1 is GITISATS and CDR2 is ISYDGTV (reference sequence). Sequences come from RNA converted to cDNA by reverse transcription. Multiplex PCR used pooled V-gene forward primers and a constant-region reverse primer to amplify CDR3s. TCRdb applied CATT to the multiplex PCR reads for clone calling. The sample has roughly 24,000 gamma-chain clones, about an eighth seen once. Details on this clone: What it recognizes is unknown. At one of its ends the junction is not consistent with the germline gene, which may arise from a read error.

The sorted cells were CD3+ Vdelta1+ Vdelta2- thymocytes from alphabeta-depleted thymus. The chain is built from TRGV9 and TRGJ1 or TRGJ2. This receptor was taken from a child under three years old who had congenital heart surgery. Sequences were obtained from Vdelta1+ gamma-delta thymocytes from the thymus. The sample's subset: FACS-sorted CD3+ TCRalphabeta- TCRVdelta1+ TCRVdelta2- thymocytes. For the CDR3, the DNA is TGTGCCTCCGTTCGGTATTCTAAGAAACTCTTT. Protein product: CASVRYSKKLF.